This T cell receptor (beta chain) was obtained from a study of radiation and T cells in renal cell carcinoma. Turning to the study itself: Nephrectomy followed 15 Gy stereotactic body radiation by 4 weeks.

The CDR3 is made up of 15 amino acids. Germline loops: CDR1 SSHAT, CDR2 FNYEAQ (reference sequence). V was clipped by 5 bases and J by 7 bases; unmatched bases: 10. Method: immunoSEQ multiplex PCR; TCRdb's copy keeps in-frame clones and lacks some. The sample lists about 47,000 clones; roughly 80% were seen once. This clone has only one observation. Time point reported: blood 2 weeks post-SBRT. Treatment reported: 15 Gy SBRT to primary tumor, nephrectomy 4 weeks later. The tumor was a clear cell renal cell carcinoma. Here the sequenced sample was blood, taken from a patient whose treatment included radiotherapy and nephrectomy. This TCR came from a woman in her 70s with renal cell carcinoma. The rearrangement links TRBV7-7 to TRBJ2-1, with 8 bases lining up with TRBD1. The CDR3 region is CASSLGQGTTNEQFF. Written as DNA, the CDR3 is TGTGCCAGCAGCCTTGGACAGGGCACTACAAATGAGCAGTTCTTC.